The entry that follows covers one T cell receptor (beta chain) sequence. The ends were cut back, 6 bases at V and 6 bases at J, with 15 bases in the middle. CDR1 MDHEN and CDR2 SYDVKM come from the germline V gene. The CDR3 contains 13 residues. The data belong to a study of cytomegalovirus exposure and HLA in healthy donors. Study background: A prior study identified approximately 110 million unique TCR beta sequences from 190 million or so T cells.

PCR employed 60 Vbeta and 13 Jbeta primers. Original processing methods: Roughly 11 million of the roughly 80 million unique TCR beta chains counted in a later analysis were shared. Profiling relied on immunoSEQ multiplex PCR, and the TCRdb table lists in-frame clones only, not all of them. The V and J calls and clone size come from that table; D and trimming were worked out from the DNA. The data show tens of thousands of clones, around 77% seen once. The clonotype was recovered from a man aged 55 to 70 in good health and CMV-seronegative. The chain couples TRBV28 to TRBJ2-7; TRBD1 might be the D (5 bases). The sequenced material came from PBMCs. The CDR3 sequence is CASSQAGWGEQYF. The CDR3 DNA is TGTGCCAGCAGCCAAGCAGGGTGGGGCGAGCAGTACTTC.